Listed below are T cell receptor beta chains from one sample, sequenced in a study of T cell responses to AZD1222 COVID-19 vaccine. Only in-frame clones appear in the TCRdb table, and some are missing; sequencing was by immunoSEQ multiplex PCR. The sample includes about 130,000 clones, less than 95% of them seen just once. Here the sequenced sample was peripheral blood, taken on day 0 of AZD1222 vaccination. These receptors were collected from an adult in good health. Each CDR3 is given with its conserved first and last residue. The order of the fields is CDR3 DNA, CDR3 protein, clone size, V gene, J gene, D gene. The D gene is left open where the match is weak. Clone sizes are given selectively: once, few, many, or a class where the clone is expanded.

CDR3nt: TGTGCCAGCAGACGCCCCGGACGAGCCACTGAAGCTTTCTTT; CDR3aa: CASRRPGRATEAFF; abundance: NA; v_gene: TRBV28; j_gene: TRBJ1-1; d_gene: NA
CDR3nt: TGTGCCAGCAGCGTAGGATACACTGAAGCTTTCTTT; CDR3aa: CASSVGYTEAFF; abundance: NA; v_gene: TRBV9; j_gene: TRBJ1-1; d_gene: NA
CDR3nt: TGTGCCAGCAGCGCAGGACAGGGGTATGGCTACACCTTC; CDR3aa: CASSAGQGYGYTF; abundance: NA; v_gene: TRBV28; j_gene: TRBJ1-2; d_gene: TRBD1
CDR3nt: TGTGCCAGCAGTGGACAGGGGGGTTCCTACGAGCAGTACTTC; CDR3aa: CASSGQGGSYEQYF; abundance: NA; v_gene: TRBV28; j_gene: TRBJ2-7; d_gene: TRBD1
CDR3nt: TGTGCTAGTGGTGGGACAGAGAACACTGAAGCTTTCTTT; CDR3aa: CASGGTENTEAFF; abundance: NA; v_gene: TRBV12-5; j_gene: TRBJ1-1; d_gene: TRBD1
CDR3nt: TGTGCCAGCAGCTTAGGCGGGGTGACTAATGAAAAACTGTTTTTT; CDR3aa: CASSLGGVTNEKLFF; abundance: NA; v_gene: TRBV7-2; j_gene: TRBJ1-4; d_gene: NA
CDR3nt: TGCGCCAGCAGCCAAGCAGCAGGTGACTATGGCTACACCTTC; CDR3aa: CASSQAAGDYGYTF; abundance: NA; v_gene: TRBV4-3; j_gene: TRBJ1-2; d_gene: NA
CDR3nt: TGTGCCAGCGACAGGGGGCTAAACTATGGCTACACCTTC; CDR3aa: CASDRGLNYGYTF; abundance: NA; v_gene: TRBV28; j_gene: TRBJ1-2; d_gene: TRBD1
CDR3nt: TGCGCCAGCAGCCAATTGCAGGGGGCGAGAAATTCACCCCTCCACTTT; CDR3aa: CASSQLQGARNSPLHF; abundance: NA; v_gene: TRBV4-3; j_gene: TRBJ1-6; d_gene: TRBD1
CDR3nt: TGCGCCAGCAGCTTGTATGGGACCCGGGTGGCTTTCTTT; CDR3aa: CASSLYGTRVAFF; abundance: NA; v_gene: TRBV5-1; j_gene: TRBJ1-1; d_gene: NA
CDR3nt: TGTGCCAGCAGTTTAATAGGGCAGGGGACCTACGAGCAGTACTTC; CDR3aa: CASSLIGQGTYEQYF; abundance: once; v_gene: TRBV28; j_gene: TRBJ2-7; d_gene: NA
CDR3nt: TGTGCCAGCAAAAGCCTTGGGGAGCAGTTCTTC; CDR3aa: CASKSLGEQFF; abundance: few; v_gene: TRBV7-9; j_gene: TRBJ2-1; d_gene: NA
CDR3nt: TGTGCCTGGAGCCAGAATGGCAATCAGCCCCAGCATTTT; CDR3aa: CAWSQNGNQPQHF; abundance: NA; v_gene: TRBV30; j_gene: TRBJ1-5; d_gene: NA
CDR3nt: TGCGCCAGCAGCTTGGAACAGTCCTCCTACGAGCAGTACTTC; CDR3aa: CASSLEQSSYEQYF; abundance: NA; v_gene: TRBV5-1; j_gene: TRBJ2-7; d_gene: NA
CDR3nt: TGTGCCACCAGCAGAGATTCGGACAGGGGACGGTATTTT; CDR3aa: CATSRDSDRGRYF; abundance: many; v_gene: TRBV15; j_gene: TRBJ2-3; d_gene: TRBD1
CDR3nt: TGTGCCAGCAGTGGACTAGCGGGGGTAGGTTACAATGAGCAGTTCTTC; CDR3aa: CASSGLAGVGYNEQFF; abundance: NA; v_gene: TRBV6-4; j_gene: TRBJ2-1; d_gene: TRBD2
CDR3nt: TGTGCCAGCAGCAAGGGACTCCAGAACACTGAAGCTTTCTTT; CDR3aa: CASSKGLQNTEAFF; abundance: NA; v_gene: TRBV7-9; j_gene: TRBJ1-1; d_gene: NA
CDR3nt: TGTGCCATCTCCGACGGGAGAAGCTCCTACGAGCAGTACTTC; CDR3aa: CAISDGRSSYEQYF; abundance: once; v_gene: TRBV10-3; j_gene: TRBJ2-7; d_gene: NA
CDR3nt: TGCGCCAGCAGCTTGGCGACAGATATCTATGGCTACACCTTC; CDR3aa: CASSLATDIYGYTF; abundance: NA; v_gene: TRBV5-1; j_gene: TRBJ1-2; d_gene: NA
CDR3nt: TGCGCCAGCAGCTTGGGGAGACAAGAGACCCAGTACTTC; CDR3aa: CASSLGRQETQYF; abundance: NA; v_gene: TRBV5-1; j_gene: TRBJ2-5; d_gene: NA
CDR3nt: TGCGCCAGCAGCAAAGCTCAGGCCAGTTCGGGGCTGTTTTTT; CDR3aa: CASSKAQASSGLFF; abundance: NA; v_gene: TRBV4-1; j_gene: TRBJ1-4; d_gene: NA
CDR3nt: TGTGCCACCAGTGATTTGAACAGCGGTAACTCAGATACGCAGTATTTT; CDR3aa: CATSDLNSGNSDTQYF; abundance: NA; v_gene: TRBV24-1; j_gene: TRBJ2-3; d_gene: NA
CDR3nt: TGCAGCGTTACAGGGACCTCTGGGGCCAACGTCCTGACTTTC; CDR3aa: CSVTGTSGANVLTF; abundance: NA; v_gene: TRBV29-1; j_gene: TRBJ2-6; d_gene: NA
CDR3nt: TGTGCCAGCTCCCCAGCGGGACAGAACTATGGCTACACCTTC; CDR3aa: CASSPAGQNYGYTF; abundance: NA; v_gene: TRBV16; j_gene: TRBJ1-2; d_gene: TRBD1
CDR3nt: TGCGCCAGCAGTCTGGCGGGGGGGCGGAGCAATGAGCAGTTCTTC; CDR3aa: CASSLAGGRSNEQFF; abundance: few; v_gene: TRBV10-2; j_gene: TRBJ2-1; d_gene: TRBD2
CDR3nt: TGTGCCAGCAGTTACTCGATCTCCAGGGGGCTCTACGAGCAGTACTTC; CDR3aa: CASSYSISRGLYEQYF; abundance: NA; v_gene: TRBV6-5; j_gene: TRBJ2-7; d_gene: TRBD1
CDR3nt: TGTGCCAGCCGAACCGGACAGGCCACGGATCCTGCGAGCCAAGAGACCCAGTACTTC; CDR3aa: CASRTGQATDPASQETQYF; abundance: NA; v_gene: TRBV28; j_gene: TRBJ2-5; d_gene: TRBD1
CDR3nt: TGTGCCAGCAGTTACTCGGGTACAGAGCAGTTCTTC; CDR3aa: CASSYSGTEQFF; abundance: NA; v_gene: TRBV6-5; j_gene: TRBJ2-1; d_gene: NA
CDR3nt: TGTGCTAGTGGCTCCGGACAGGCCCGAAACACTGAAGCTTTCTTT; CDR3aa: CASGSGQARNTEAFF; abundance: NA; v_gene: TRBV12-5; j_gene: TRBJ1-1; d_gene: TRBD1
CDR3nt: TGTGCCAGCAGTAGTAGGGACTCCTACTATGGCTACACCTTC; CDR3aa: CASSSRDSYYGYTF; abundance: NA; v_gene: TRBV25-1; j_gene: TRBJ1-2; d_gene: NA
CDR3nt: TGTGCCAGCACCCCTGAGGGGCGCCGGGATTCACCCCTCCACTTT; CDR3aa: CASTPEGRRDSPLHF; abundance: NA; v_gene: TRBV2; j_gene: TRBJ1-6; d_gene: NA
CDR3nt: TGCGCCAGCAGCTTGGCTACCTTGAACACTGAAGCTTTCTTT; CDR3aa: CASSLATLNTEAFF; abundance: NA; v_gene: TRBV5-1; j_gene: TRBJ1-1; d_gene: NA
CDR3nt: TGTGCCAGTCAAGACAGGGGCCACACCGGGGAGCTGTTTTTT; CDR3aa: CASQDRGHTGELFF; abundance: NA; v_gene: TRBV19; j_gene: TRBJ2-2; d_gene: TRBD1
CDR3nt: TGTGCCAGCAGCCTTGGGCCGGGGGCTGGGAACGCAGATACGCAGTATTTT; CDR3aa: CASSLGPGAGNADTQYF; abundance: NA; v_gene: TRBV27; j_gene: TRBJ2-3; d_gene: NA
CDR3nt: TGTGCCAGCAGTTACTCGAAGGCAGGGAGCCAGCCCCAGCATTTT; CDR3aa: CASSYSKAGSQPQHF; abundance: NA; v_gene: TRBV6-5; j_gene: TRBJ1-5; d_gene: NA
CDR3nt: TGTGCCACCCGTATTACCGGGAACACTGAAGCTTTCTTT; CDR3aa: CATRITGNTEAFF; abundance: NA; v_gene: TRBV24-1; j_gene: TRBJ1-1; d_gene: NA
CDR3nt: TGTGCCAGCTCAGCAGGGGGGAGCCTCAATGAAAAACTGTTTTTT; CDR3aa: CASSAGGSLNEKLFF; abundance: NA; v_gene: TRBV18; j_gene: TRBJ1-4; d_gene: TRBD1